This TCR beta chain emerged from a study of beta chain features in type 1 diabetes. Since all of the isolated RNA was reverse transcribed, expressed TCRB transcripts were what got sequenced. The assay was immunoSEQ multiplex PCR, and TCRdb's table has in-frame clones only and misses some. The table lists 850,000 to 900,000 clones, 15% to 20% of them singletons, with around 0.02% in the top ten. In germline, CDR1 is DFQATT, CDR2 SNEGSKA (reference sequence). V was shortened by 4 bases and J by 5 bases, with 9 bases between the two germline ends. There are 11 residues in the CDR3. The sample taken for sequencing was naive CD4+ T cells from blood. This TCR was recovered from a woman aged 18 to 35 in good health. J is TRBJ2-7 and V is TRBV20-1; the D is unclear. CDR3 residues: CSAMIRDEQYF. The CDR3 bases are TGCAGTGCTATGATCAGAGACGAGCAGTACTTC.